Below, 24 T cell receptor beta chains from the same sample are listed, as sequenced in a study of blood T cell repertoires in COVID-19. Clones were read by immunoSEQ multiplex PCR, and TCRdb kept only the in-frame ones, dropping some. Of about 180,000 clones listed, 86% are singletons. The sequenced sample consisted of peripheral blood. The receptors originated from a man aged 65 to 85 with active or convalescent COVID-19.

This chain links TRBV28 with TRBJ1-2, with a weak D call TRBD1 (5 bases). The CDR3 spans 10 residues. CDR1 and CDR2 from the germline V gene are MDHEN and SYDVKM. V was cut by 7 bases and J by 8 bases, with 8 bases left in between. DNA for the CDR3: TGTGCCAGCACAGGGAACGGCTACACCTTC. Translation: CASTGNGYTF.

The chain joins TRBV5-1 to TRBJ1-4; TRBD1 aligns across 8 bases. Trimming at V came to 2 bases and at J to 6 bases, leaving 6 bases not matched to a gene. In germline, CDR1 is SGHRS, CDR2 YFSETQ. The CDR3 loop spans 15 amino acids. CDR3 DNA sequence: TGCGCCAGCAGCTTCCCAGGGACAGGCGATGAAAAACTGTTTTTT. As protein: CASSFPGTGDEKLFF.

This chain links TRBV9 with TRBJ1-3; 12 nucleotides align to TRBD1. Trimming at V came to 0 bases and at J to 6 bases, leaving 4 bases not matched to a gene. This CDR3 has 16 amino acids. Germline V gene lookup returns CDR1 SGDLS and CDR2 YYNGEE. The CDR3 loop is CASSVDGTGGPNTIYF. The CDR3 nucleotides are TGTGCCAGCAGCGTAGACGGGACAGGGGGCCCAAACACCATATATTTT.

This chain uses TRBV7-6 with TRBJ1-3; 9 bases are shared with TRBD1. V trimming: 5 bases; J trimming: 2 bases; junction bases outside the gene matches: 13. The CDR3 covers 18 residues. Germline lookup yields CDR1 SGHVS and CDR2 FNYEAQ. The CDR3 region has the DNA TGTGCCAGCAGCGCATACGCCGGGACAGGGAATACTGGAAACACCATATATTTT. Amino acids: CASSAYAGTGNTGNTIYF.

The chain employs TRBV7-2 and TRBJ1-4, with TRBD1 matching 9 bases. Germline trimming cut 1 base from V and 10 bases from J; bases unmatched to any gene: 4. The germline V gene has CDR1 SGHTA and CDR2 FQGNSA. The CDR3 has 14 amino acids. For the CDR3, the DNA is TGTGCCAGCAGCTTAGGGGGACAGGGCCCAAAACTGTTTTTT. Its translation is CASSLGGQGPKLFF.

V gene TRBV7-2 combines with J gene TRBJ1-2; D might be TRBD1 (5 bases). The CDR3 has 12 amino acids. Germline lookup yields CDR1 SGHTA and CDR2 FQGNSA. Trimming took 5 bases from V and 8 from J, leaving 12 bases between them. The CDR3 loop is CASSPQGFGYTF. The CDR3 DNA follows: TGTGCCAGCAGCCCCCAGGGATTCGGCTACACCTTC.

This sequence joins TRBV13 and TRBJ2-1; TRBD2 matches at 7 bases. After removal of 1 base from V and 7 bases from J, the junction contained 7 bases not matched to a gene. The CDR3 sequence is 15 residues long. Germline loops: CDR1 PRHDT, CDR2 FYEKMQ (reference sequence). CDR3: CASSLAGAGANEQFF. DNA of the CDR3: TGTGCCAGCAGCTTAGCTGGGGCGGGAGCGAATGAGCAGTTCTTC. Filled out from reference TRBV13 and TRBJ2-1, the complete variable domain reads AAGVIQSPRHLIKEKRETATLKCYPIPRHDTVYWYQQGPGQDPQFLISFYEKMQSDKGSIPDRFSAQQFSDYHSELNMSSLELGDSALYFCASSLAGAGANEQFFGPGTRLTVL.

The chain joins TRBV7-9 to TRBJ1-4; 8 bases map to TRBD1. The CDR3 loop spans 16 amino acids. V trimming: 0 bases; J trimming: 8 bases; junction bases outside the gene matches: 8. Germline CDR1 and CDR2: SEHNR and FQNEAQ (reference sequence). Here the CDR3 DNA reads TGTGCCAGCAGCTTAGCAGGGCAGGGGGCGAGAGAAAAACTGTTTTTT. Encoded protein: CASSLAGQGAREKLFF.

The chain is built from TRBV7-2 and TRBJ2-3; the D gene is possibly TRBD2 (5 bases). The CDR3 sequence is 14 residues long. Trimming left V 5 bases short and J 6 bases short, with 15 bases between. CDR1 is SGHTA, CDR2 FQGNSA, per germline. The CDR3: CASSPGLAVDTQYF. The CDR3 DNA reads TGTGCCAGCAGCCCAGGACTGGCAGTGGATACGCAGTATTTT.

This clone has only one observation. The J gene is TRBJ2-5, the V gene TRBV6-2 or TRBV6-3; D might be TRBD1 (6 bases). The CDR3 runs 12 residues. V was cut by 2 bases and J by 5 bases, with 6 bases left in between. CDR1 and CDR2 (germline): MNHEY, SVGEGT. The chain's CDR3 is CASSYRGETQYF. The DNA for the CDR3 is TGTGCCAGCAGTTACAGGGGGGAGACCCAGTACTTC.

This sequence joins TRBV12-3 or TRBV12-4 and TRBJ2-7; possible D gene TRBD2, 7 bases. This CDR3 has 13 amino acids. V lost 5 bases, J lost 6 bases, and 14 bases lay in between. DNA for the CDR3: TGTGCCAGCAGTCAACCGGGGGGCTCCGAGCAGTACTTC. Translating gives CASSQPGGSEQYF.

This clone appeared a single time. This chain connects TRBV30 to TRBJ1-2; D possibly corresponds to TRBD1 (6 bases). Germline-derived CDR1 and CDR2 are GTSNPN and SVGIG (reference sequence). The CDR3 is 16 amino acids. V shed 6 bases and J shed 2 bases, with 22 bases lying between them. Written as DNA, the CDR3 is TGTGCCTGCCCCCCGGCGACAGGAGTCCTCAACTATGGCTACACCTTC. This gives the protein CACPPATGVLNYGYTF.

The chain carries TRBV27 and TRBJ2-7; weak D call: TRBD1 (6 bases). The CDR3 is 14 amino acids. CDR1 is MNHEY, CDR2 SMNVEV, per germline (reference sequence). The V and J ends lost 6 bases and 3 bases respectively, with 15 bases between them. The CDR3 loop is CASSAQGTNYEQYF. CDR3 nucleotide sequence: TGTGCCAGCAGCGCCCAGGGGACAAACTACGAGCAGTACTTC.

The rearrangement uses TRBV15 and TRBJ2-7, with 7 bases identical to TRBD1. V lost 2 bases to trimming and J lost 0 bases; unmatched junction nucleotides: 7. The CDR3 loop spans 16 amino acids. Germline-derived CDR1 and CDR2 are LNHNV and YYDKDF (reference sequence). In nucleotides, the CDR3 is TGTGCCACCAGCAGACTCCGGACAGGCAGCTCCTACGAGCAGTACTTC. Translated: CATSRLRTGSSYEQYF.

The genes are TRBV7-2 and TRBJ2-4; 10 nucleotides align to TRBD1. Germline CDR1 is SGHTA and CDR2 is FQGNSA. V gave up 1 base and J gave up 6 bases; unmatched junction bases: 3. The CDR3 has 15 amino acids. The CDR3 DNA sequence: TGTGCCAGCAGCTTAGGGAGGACAGGGGGAAACATTCAGTACTTC. Its protein product is CASSLGRTGGNIQYF.

The chain joins TRBV19 to TRBJ1-5; 7 bases match TRBD1. J gave up 4 bases and V 7 bases, and 13 bases lay outside the gene matches. The CDR3 runs 16 residues. Germline V gives CDR1 LNHDA, CDR2 SQIVND (reference sequence). This CDR3 reads CASTSPRDSLNQPQHF. For the CDR3, the DNA is TGTGCCAGTACCTCACCCCGGGACAGCCTTAATCAGCCCCAGCATTTT.

There are a few counts of this clone. The V call is TRBV5-1, the J call TRBJ1-2, with D hard to call. CDR3 length: 13 residues. The V end lost 4 bases, the J end lost 4 bases, and 11 bases lay between the germline ends. Germline V gene lookup returns CDR1 SGHRS and CDR2 YFSETQ. The CDR3 region is CASSPKVAYGYTF. Here the CDR3 DNA reads TGCGCCAGCAGCCCCAAAGTGGCCTATGGCTACACCTTC.

The chain has TRBV4-1 and TRBJ1-4; D gene ambiguous. The CDR3 is 15 amino acids. Germline CDR1 is MGHRA and CDR2 is YSYEKL. The V end was cut by 5 bases, the J end by 3 bases, with 13 bases between. Here the CDR3 DNA reads TGCGCCAGCAGCATGAACACGGCGGCTAATGAAAAACTGTTTTTT. Residues: CASSMNTAANEKLFF.

This clone was recorded a few times. The V and J genes are TRBV19 and TRBJ1-2; unclear D gene. This CDR3 has 12 residues. Trimming stripped 2 bases from V and 5 bases from J, with 6 bases between. Germline loops: CDR1 LNHDA, CDR2 SQIVND (reference sequence). The CDR3 region has the DNA TGTGCCAGTAGTATAAGGGAGTATGGCTACACCTTC. Translation gives CASSIREYGYTF.

The rearrangement links TRBV2 to TRBJ1-2, with TRBD1 matching over 10 bases. The CDR3 is 13 residues long. Germline V CDR1 and CDR2: SNHLY, FYNNEI. With V trimmed by 10 bases and J by 5 bases, 7 bases remained unmatched. The CDR3 DNA is TGTGCCACCGGACAGGGGGAGGGTTATGGCTACACCTTC. It specifies CATGQGEGYGYTF.

The table lists this clone with a count of one. The chain combines TRBV12-3 or TRBV12-4 with TRBJ1-1; D is perhaps TRBD1 (5 bases). CDR3 length: 12 residues. The V and J ends lost 5 bases and 6 bases respectively, with 10 bases between them. The CDR3 spells CASSGQGAEAFF. CDR3 nucleotides: TGTGCCAGCAGTGGCCAAGGGGCTGAAGCTTTCTTT.

The chain joins TRBV15 to TRBJ2-3, with 9 bases fitting TRBD2. The V gene end was trimmed by 0 bases and the J gene end by 7 bases; junction bases not matched to a gene: 11. Per germline, CDR1 LNHNV and CDR2 YYDKDF (reference sequence). The CDR3 runs to 17 residues. CDR3 sequence: CATSRDRLAGAQHTQYF. In nucleotides, the CDR3 is TGTGCCACCAGCAGAGATCGGTTAGCGGGAGCCCAGCATACGCAGTATTTT.

J is TRBJ1-1 and V is TRBV11-2, with 7 bases identical to TRBD1. CDR1 is SGHAT, CDR2 FQNNGV, per germline. The CDR3 spans 15 residues. The junction had 6 bases not matched to a gene; V was cut back by 1 base and J by 4 bases. The CDR3 coding sequence is TGTGCCAGCAGCTTAGCTCCAGGGGGTATCACTGAAGCTTTCTTT. This codes for CASSLAPGGITEAFF.

The DNA for the CDR3 is TGTGCCAGCAGCTTGGGTTCAGGGTCTGGGGCCAACGTCCTGACTTTC. It specifies CASSLGSGSGANVLTF. This chain connects TRBV5-6 to TRBJ2-6; D perhaps matches TRBD1 (5 bases). This CDR3 is 16 amino acids long. Trimming took off 0 bases at V and 1 base at J, with 8 bases between the two ends. The germline V gene encodes CDR1 SGHDT and CDR2 YYEEEE.